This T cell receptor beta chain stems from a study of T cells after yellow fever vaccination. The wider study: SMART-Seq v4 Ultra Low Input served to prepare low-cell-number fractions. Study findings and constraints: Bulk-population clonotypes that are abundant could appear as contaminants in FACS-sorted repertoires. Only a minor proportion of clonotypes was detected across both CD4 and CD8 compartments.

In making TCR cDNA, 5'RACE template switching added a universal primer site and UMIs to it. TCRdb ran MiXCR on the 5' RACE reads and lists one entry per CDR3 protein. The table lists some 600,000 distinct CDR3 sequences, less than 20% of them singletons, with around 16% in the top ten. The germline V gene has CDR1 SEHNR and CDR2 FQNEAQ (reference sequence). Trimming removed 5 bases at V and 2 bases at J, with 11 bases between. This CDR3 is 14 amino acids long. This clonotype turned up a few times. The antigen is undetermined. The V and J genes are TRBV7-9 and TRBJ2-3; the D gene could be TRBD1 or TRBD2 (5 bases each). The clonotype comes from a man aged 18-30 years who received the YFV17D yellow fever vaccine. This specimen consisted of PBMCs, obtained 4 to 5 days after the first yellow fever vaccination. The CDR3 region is CASSPGTFTDTQYF. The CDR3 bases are TGTGCCAGCAGCCCTGGGACGTTCACAGATACGCAGTATTTT.